This T cell receptor beta chain was profiled in a study of blood T cell repertoires in COVID-19. About the research overall: Italy, Spain and the United States were the sources of the convalescent and acute COVID-19 samples. T cells, B-cell-depleted T cells, or PBMCs provided the cDNA or gDNA that served as material.

In this sample, this clone turned up a few times. Assay: immunoSEQ multiplex PCR; the TCRdb copy retains only in-frame clones and omits some. The sample lists about 60,000 clones; around 83% were seen once. Sample: peripheral blood. This TCR was sampled from a human donor in a cohort sampled during active COVID-19.

In nucleotides, the CDR3 is TGTGCCAGCTCACCAGGGATGCAGGGCGGCTACACCTTC. It encodes CASSPGMQGGYTF. The J gene is TRBJ1-2, the V gene TRBV18, with D possibly being TRBD1 (5 bases). The CDR3 totals 13 residues. Germline CDR1 reads KGHSH; CDR2 reads LQKENI. Trimming took off 2 bases at V and 8 bases at J, with 12 bases between the two ends. The entire variable domain, with the rest obtained from reference TRBV18 and TRBJ1-2, is as follows: NAGVMQNPRHLVRRRGQEARLRCSPMKGHSHVYWYRQLPEEGLKFMVYLQKENIIDESGMPKERFSAEFPKEGPSILRIQQVVRGDSAAYFCASSPGMQGGYTFGSGTRLTVV.